A selection of T cell receptor beta chains follows, all from one sample in a study of PD-1 blockade in classical Hodgkin lymphoma. Profiling relied on immunoSEQ multiplex PCR, and the TCRdb table lists in-frame clones only, not all of them. The table has 17,000 or so clones, around four fifths seen once; the top ten hold about 13%. The starting material was peripheral blood mononuclear cells (PBMCs), obtained before the fourth cycle of nivolumab. These receptors were collected from a human donor with classical Hodgkin lymphoma. CDR3s include the opening cysteine and the closing phenylalanine or tryptophan. The D gene is left open where the match is weak. A clone size is listed for some rows: how often the clone was seen (once, few, many), or a class if it is expanded.

V gene,J gene,clone size,D gene,CDR3 DNA,CDR3 protein
TRBV7-9,TRBJ1-5,-,TRBD1,TGTGCCAGCAGCGGGACAGGGGATCAGCCCCAGCATTTT,CASSGTGDQPQHF
TRBV30,TRBJ2-2,once,-,TGTGCCTGGAGTATAAACACCGGGGAGCTGTTTTTT,CAWSINTGELFF
TRBV21-1,TRBJ2-4,-,-,TGTGCCAGCAGCAAAGATTGCAGGACAGGGCTAGCCAAAAACATTCAGTACTTC,CASSKDCRTGLAKNIQYF
TRBV18,TRBJ1-2,-,-,TGTGCCAGCTCACCAGGGCAGGGCCTTTATGGCTACACCTTC,CASSPGQGLYGYTF
TRBV5-5,TRBJ1-4,few,TRBD1,TGTGCCAGCAGCCAGAAATCGACGGGACAGGCAACAACTAATGAAAAACTGTTTTTT,CASSQKSTGQATTNEKLFF
TRBV5-1,TRBJ2-3,-,-,TGCGCCAGCAGCTCGGGCAACACAGATACGCAGTATTTT,CASSSGNTDTQYF
TRBV4-3,TRBJ2-2,-,-,TGCGCCAGCAGCCAAGCGGTAACCGGGGAGCTGTTTTTT,CASSQAVTGELFF
TRBV2,TRBJ2-3,few,TRBD1,TGTGCCAGCAGTGCCAGGACAGGGGCCCCCACAGATACGCAGTATTTT,CASSARTGAPTDTQYF
TRBV4-3,TRBJ2-2,-,-,TGCGCCAGCAGCCAAGACAGGGGGGGAAACACCGGGGAGCTGTTTTTT,CASSQDRGGNTGELFF
TRBV6-5,TRBJ2-7,-,TRBD2,TGTGCCAGCAGCCGGGGCGGGGGGAGCTCCTACGAGCAGTACTTC,CASSRGGGSSYEQYF
TRBV11-2,TRBJ2-7,few,-,TGTGCCAGCAGCTCCGGGGACGTCTCCTACGAGCAGTACTTC,CASSSGDVSYEQYF
TRBV10-1,TRBJ1-1,few,-,TGCGCCAGCCAAAGCGGGTTCAGGGGAGCTTTCTTT,CASQSGFRGAFF
TRBV6-1,TRBJ1-1,once,-,TGTGCCAGCATCTTACAGGGCCCGAACACTGAAGCTTTCTTT,CASILQGPNTEAFF
TRBV5-1,TRBJ1-6,-,-,TGCGCCAGCAAGGAAGCTGGGGGCAATTCACCCCTCCACTTT,CASKEAGGNSPLHF
TRBV7-8,TRBJ1-6,once,TRBD1,TGTGCCAGCAGCTTAGTGGCAGGGGGTAATTCACCCCTCCACTTT,CASSLVAGGNSPLHF
TRBV7-9,TRBJ2-1,-,-,TGTGCCAGCAGCTGGGGAAACAATGAGCAGTTCTTC,CASSWGNNEQFF
TRBV5-1,TRBJ2-2,-,TRBD2,TGCGCCAGCAGCCCCGGACTAGTCAGGACCGGGGAGCTGTTTTTT,CASSPGLVRTGELFF
TRBV6-4,TRBJ1-4,-,TRBD1,TGTGCCCTAGTCCCCCCGGGACAGGCTGGGGAAAAACTGTTTTTT,CALVPPGQAGEKLFF
TRBV7-9,TRBJ1-4,-,TRBD1,TGTGCCAGCAGCTCTTTACAGGGGCTTAATGAAAAACTGTTTTTT,CASSSLQGLNEKLFF
TRBV5-1,TRBJ1-5,-,-,TGCGCCAGCAGCTTGGCTATCAATCAGCCCCAGCATTTT,CASSLAINQPQHF
TRBV29-1,TRBJ2-1,few,-,TGCAGCGTTGGTTGGGGAGCGGGTGAGCAGTTCTTC,CSVGWGAGEQFF
TRBV20-1,TRBJ1-1,once,-,TGCAGTGCTAGTATGTCTGAAGCTTTCTTT,CSASMSEAFF
TRBV5-1,TRBJ1-2,-,TRBD1,TGCGCCAGCAGCGAGGGACAGTCTTATGGCTACACCTTC,CASSEGQSYGYTF
TRBV5-1,TRBJ1-4,once,-,TGCGCCAGCAGCTTAGACGGAACAACTAATGAAAAACTGTTTTTT,CASSLDGTTNEKLFF
TRBV5-1,TRBJ2-5,few,TRBD2,TGCGCCAGCAGTTTAGCGGGGGGGCATGAGACCCAGTACTTC,CASSLAGGHETQYF
TRBV5-1,TRBJ2-5,-,-,TGCGCCAGCAGCTTGGTGACCGGCCAAGAGACCCAGTACTTC,CASSLVTGQETQYF
TRBV9,TRBJ1-2,-,TRBD1,TGTGCCAGCAGCTCCCTGGGACAGGGCGATAACTATGGCTACACCTTC,CASSSLGQGDNYGYTF
TRBV10-3,TRBJ1-1,-,-,TGTGCCATCAGTGATGGGGGAACTGAAGCTTTCTTT,CAISDGGTEAFF
TRBV6-5,TRBJ2-1,-,TRBD2,TGTGCCAGCAGTTACGAGGTAGCGGGGGAGAATGAGCAGTTCTTC,CASSYEVAGENEQFF
TRBV5-1,TRBJ1-1,-,-,TGCGCCAGCAGCCCCCTGACAGGATGGGCTTTCTTT,CASSPLTGWAFF
TRBV6-5,TRBJ2-5,-,-,TGTGCCAGCTTATCGGAAGGTCAAGAGACCCAGTACTTC,CASLSEGQETQYF
TRBV4-1,TRBJ1-5,-,-,TGCGCCAGCAGCCAAGGGTGGACAGTCAATCAGCCCCAGCATTTT,CASSQGWTVNQPQHF
TRBV5-1,TRBJ1-3,-,-,TGCGCCAGCAGCTTACCCGACCCCGTCGGAAACACCATATATTTT,CASSLPDPVGNTIYF
TRBV4-3,TRBJ1-2,-,TRBD1,TGCGCCAGCAGCCCAGTTAAGTTGGACAGGGAACATGGCTACACCTTC,CASSPVKLDREHGYTF
TRBV7-2,TRBJ1-2,-,-,TGTGCCAGCAGCTTAGATGTTGGTAGGCCTAACTATGGCTACACCTTC,CASSLDVGRPNYGYTF
TRBV7-8,TRBJ1-1,-,-,TGTGCCAGCAGCTTACTAGTAGGCCTTGAGAACACTGAAGCTTTCTTT,CASSLLVGLENTEAFF
TRBV18,TRBJ1-4,-,TRBD1,TGTGCCAGCTCACCATCAGGACAGGGAGGTGAAAAACTGTTTTTT,CASSPSGQGGEKLFF
TRBV5-1,TRBJ2-1,-,-,TGCGCCAGCAGCTTGGCCGGGCCAGAGCAGTTCTTC,CASSLAGPEQFF
TRBV27,TRBJ1-6,-,-,TGTGCCAGCAGTTTATCAGCCGGCTTCACCCTCCACTTT,CASSLSAGFTLHF
TRBV7-9,TRBJ2-5,-,TRBD2,TGTGCCAGCAGCCTCCCTAGCGGGGGGCAACAAGAGACCCAGTACTTC,CASSLPSGGQQETQYF
TRBV2,TRBJ2-1,-,TRBD1,TGTGCCAGTGGCAGGGGACAGCTCAACAATGAGCAGTTCTTC,CASGRGQLNNEQFF
TRBV2,TRBJ1-5,-,-,TGTGCCAGCAGTGAAGGGGCACGTAATCAGCCCCAGCATTTT,CASSEGARNQPQHF
TRBV6-1,TRBJ2-6,-,-,TGTGCCAGCAGTGATAACAACTCTGGGGCCAACGTCCTGACTTTC,CASSDNNSGANVLTF
TRBV9,TRBJ1-1,-,TRBD1,TGTGCCAGCAGCGTAGGAGGAGACAGGGCTCCAGGGCCGGCTTTCTTT,CASSVGGDRAPGPAFF
TRBV5-4,TRBJ2-5,once,TRBD2,TGTGCCAGCAGCCTAGGGACTATCCTGGGTCAAGAGACCCAGTACTTC,CASSLGTILGQETQYF
TRBV5-1,TRBJ1-4,-,-,TGCGCCAGCAGCTACGGGACTCCGAATGAAAAACTGTTTTTT,CASSYGTPNEKLFF
TRBV9,TRBJ1-2,-,-,TGTGCCAGCAGCCCCACATCCCCAAACTATGGCTACACCTTC,CASSPTSPNYGYTF
TRBV13,TRBJ2-7,once,-,TGTGCCAGCAGCTTAGAGGGGAAATCCTACGAGCAGTACTTC,CASSLEGKSYEQYF
TRBV6-6,TRBJ2-2,-,-,TGTGCCAGCAGTTACGAGAGGAACACCGGGGAGCTGTTTTTT,CASSYERNTGELFF
TRBV5-1,TRBJ1-1,-,-,TGCGCCAGCAGCACCCCCGGCCGGGGTGAAGCTTTCTTT,CASSTPGRGEAFF
TRBV27,TRBJ1-2,-,-,TGTGCCAGCAGTTTACTTCCAGGTTATAACTATGGCTACACCTTC,CASSLLPGYNYGYTF
TRBV5-6,TRBJ1-2,-,TRBD1,TGTGCCAGCAGCCCCGGGACAGTCTCCTTCTATGGCTACACCTTC,CASSPGTVSFYGYTF
TRBV10-3,TRBJ1-2,-,-,TGTGCCATCAGTAGGGGAGGGGTCTATGGCTACACCTTC,CAISRGGVYGYTF
TRBV4-2,TRBJ1-6,few,-,TGTGCCAGCAGCCCATGGGCCGGAGAGTCATATAATTCACCCCTCCACTTT,CASSPWAGESYNSPLHF
TRBV10-2,TRBJ1-5,-,-,TGCGCCAGCCGGAACGGGAACAATCAGCCCCAGCATTTT,CASRNGNNQPQHF
TRBV7-2,TRBJ2-7,-,TRBD2,TGTGCCAGCAGCTACGGACTAGCGGGGGGGCCGGGGGAGCAGTACTTC,CASSYGLAGGPGEQYF
TRBV5-1,TRBJ2-3,once,-,TGCGCCAGCAGCTTGGGGGAGGTGGGTACGCAGTATTTT,CASSLGEVGTQYF
TRBV5-1,TRBJ2-1,-,-,TGCGCCAGCAGCTTGGCGGGGAACTCCTACAATGAGCAGTTCTTC,CASSLAGNSYNEQFF